The rows below give T cell receptor beta chains drawn from one sample of a study of cytomegalovirus exposure and HLA in healthy donors. The protocol was immunoSEQ multiplex PCR, while the TCRdb copy is restricted to in-frame clones and leaves out a portion. Among approximately 200,000 clones listed, roughly 82% were seen once. The sequenced sample consisted of PBMCs. These receptors all come from a woman in her 30s in good health and CMV-seropositive. Both conserved end residues are part of each CDR3. The order of the fields is D gene, J gene, V gene, clone size, CDR3 DNA, CDR3 protein. The D gene is left open where the match is weak. Size values are once, few and many counts, or a class for expanded clones, and some rows have none.

TRBD2 | TRBJ2-7 | TRBV5-4 | - | TGTGCCAGCAGCTTGGGAAGCGGGAGGGCTTCCTACGAGCAGTACTTC | CASSLGSGRASYEQYF
- | TRBJ2-2 | TRBV5-6 | - | TGTGCCAGCAGTCCCGGGACAAAGAACACCGGGGAGCTGTTTTTT | CASSPGTKNTGELFF
TRBD1 | TRBJ1-2 | TRBV6-5 | - | TGTGCCAGCAAGAGGGGACAGACTAACTATGGCTACACCTTC | CASKRGQTNYGYTF
TRBD2 | TRBJ2-3 | TRBV2 | - | TGTGCCAGCAGGTCGGGACTAGCGGTCACAGATACGCAGTATTTT | CASRSGLAVTDTQYF
TRBD2 | TRBJ2-7 | TRBV11-2 | - | TGTGCCAGCAGCTTAACTCCGGGACTAACTTGGGAGCAGTACTTC | CASSLTPGLTWEQYF
- | TRBJ2-6 | TRBV9 | - | TGTGCCAGCAGCGTAGTCAGGGCTGGGGCCAACGTCCTGACTTTC | CASSVVRAGANVLTF
- | TRBJ2-2 | TRBV11-2 | - | TGTGCCAGCAGCTTAGATGCAGGTTGGACACTTCCGAACACCGGGGAGCTGTTTTTT | CASSLDAGWTLPNTGELFF
- | TRBJ1-5 | TRBV19 | once | TGTGCCAGTGCGTCCGAGAGTTATCAGCCCCAGCATTTT | CASASESYQPQHF
TRBD1 | TRBJ2-7 | TRBV4-1 | - | TGCGCCAGCAGCCAAGGTCCCGGGACAGGCACCTACGAGCAGTACTTC | CASSQGPGTGTYEQYF
- | TRBJ1-2 | TRBV10-3 | - | TGTGCCATCAGGGTACAGGACGCCGGGTCTAACTATGGCTACACCTTC | CAIRVQDAGSNYGYTF
TRBD1 | TRBJ1-3 | TRBV6-5 | - | TGTGCCAGCAGTTACTCTGACAGGGGCTCTGGAAACACCATATATTTT | CASSYSDRGSGNTIYF
- | TRBJ2-5 | TRBV7-7 | few | TGTGCTAGCAGCCCGTTTCCGCAAGAGACCCAGTACTTC | CASSPFPQETQYF
TRBD2 | TRBJ2-1 | TRBV2 | - | TGTGCCAGCAGCGGGACCGGGACTACACACAATGAGCAGTTCTTC | CASSGTGTTHNEQFF
- | TRBJ2-3 | TRBV5-4 | - | TGTGCCAGCAGCTCTAAAGTCGAGGTATTAGATACGCAGTATTTT | CASSSKVEVLDTQYF
- | TRBJ2-1 | TRBV6-5 | - | TGTGCCAGCAGTCTGGACAGTTACAATGAGCAGTTCTTC | CASSLDSYNEQFF
TRBD2 | TRBJ2-7 | TRBV4-1 | - | TGCGCCAGCAGCCGCCCTTCCCCCGGGCGGGAGGGCCCCTACGAGCAGTACTTC | CASSRPSPGREGPYEQYF
- | TRBJ1-5 | TRBV4-1 | - | TGCGCCAGCAGCCAAGATGTACACGGAGGGCAGCCCCAGCATTTT | CASSQDVHGGQPQHF
TRBD1 | TRBJ1-2 | TRBV25-1 | many | TGTGCCGGACAGGGGGCTTATGGCTACACCTTC | CAGQGAYGYTF
TRBD1 | TRBJ2-4 | TRBV28 | - | TGTGCCAGCAGTTTACCCCGGGACAGGGAAAACATTCAGTACTTC | CASSLPRDRENIQYF
- | TRBJ1-3 | TRBV30 | - | TGTGCCCAGAATCCAGTCTCTGGAAACACCATATATTTT | CAQNPVSGNTIYF
TRBD1 | TRBJ1-2 | TRBV10-2 | once | TGCGCCAGCTACCAACAGGGGGCTGCCTATGGCTACACCTTC | CASYQQGAAYGYTF
- | TRBJ1-5 | TRBV4-1 | few | TGCGCCAGCAGCCAGGCGGGAGAGAATCAGCCCCAGCATTTT | CASSQAGENQPQHF
- | TRBJ1-1 | TRBV2 | - | TGTGCCAGCAGTCTACAGGGACCCACTGAAGCTTTCTTT | CASSLQGPTEAFF
TRBD1 | TRBJ2-7 | TRBV29-1 | few | TGCAGCGTTGATGGACAGGGCTACGAGCAGTACTTC | CSVDGQGYEQYF
- | TRBJ2-3 | TRBV5-1 | - | TGCGCCAGCAGCTTGGCCGGTGGGAGCGTCGCAGATACGCAGTATTTT | CASSLAGGSVADTQYF
TRBD1 | TRBJ2-1 | TRBV29-1 | once | TGCAGCGTTCCTAAGGGACAGGGGGTTCCCTACAATGAGCAGTTCTTC | CSVPKGQGVPYNEQFF
- | TRBJ1-1 | TRBV6-5 | - | TGTGCCAGCAGTCCCACGGACAGGAACACTGAAGCTTTCTTT | CASSPTDRNTEAFF
- | TRBJ2-1 | TRBV27 | - | TGTGCCAGCAGTTTGGCTGTGTCCTACAATGAGCAGTTCTTC | CASSLAVSYNEQFF
- | TRBJ2-3 | TRBV27 | - | TGTGCCAGCAGTTTTCGGACAGGGAGGGTAGGAGATACGCAGTATTTT | CASSFRTGRVGDTQYF
TRBD2 | TRBJ2-5 | TRBV11-2 | once | TGTGCCAGCAGCTTTTTAATAGCGGGGTACCAAGAGACCCAGTACTTC | CASSFLIAGYQETQYF
- | TRBJ2-7 | TRBV6-5 | once | TGTGCCAGCACCCCCTTCCCGGGGATCGGGGGAGAGCAGTACTTC | CASTPFPGIGGEQYF
- | TRBJ1-1 | TRBV2 | few | TGTGCCAGCAGTGTGACAGCGGGCACTGAAGCTTTCTTT | CASSVTAGTEAFF
TRBD2 | TRBJ2-5 | TRBV5-1 | once | TGCGCCAGCAGCCCCACCGGGAGGGCCGGAGAGACCCAGTACTTC | CASSPTGRAGETQYF
TRBD2 | TRBJ2-1 | TRBV6-1 | - | TGTGCCAGCAGTGAAGTGAAAGGCCTAGCGGGCGGAAATGAGCAGTTCTTC | CASSEVKGLAGGNEQFF
- | TRBJ1-3 | TRBV29-1 | - | TGCAGCGGAGGTGAGGCTGGAAACACCATATATTTT | CSGGEAGNTIYF
TRBD1 | TRBJ1-5 | TRBV5-4 | - | TGTGCCAGCAGCCCGGGGACAGGTAATCAGCCCCAGCATTTT | CASSPGTGNQPQHF
TRBD1 | TRBJ2-2 | TRBV18 | - | TGTGCCAGCTCACCGGGACAGGTTAACACCGGGGAGCTGTTTTTT | CASSPGQVNTGELFF
- | TRBJ1-5 | TRBV6-4 | - | TGTGCCAGCAGTGTCCGACAAAATCAGCCCCAGCATTTT | CASSVRQNQPQHF
- | TRBJ2-2 | TRBV7-9 | - | TGTGCCAGCACCGCCGGGACACCGAACACCGGGGAGCTGTTTTTT | CASTAGTPNTGELFF
TRBD1 | TRBJ1-5 | TRBV18 | - | TGTGCCAGCTCAATTACTGGAGGGACAGTCTATCAGCCCCAGCATTTT | CASSITGGTVYQPQHF
- | TRBJ2-7 | TRBV6-5 | - | TGTGCCAGCAGTTACTCGTCTATGCTAACCTACGAGCAGTACTTC | CASSYSSMLTYEQYF
TRBD1 | TRBJ1-2 | TRBV28 | - | TGTGCCAGCAGTCTGAACAGGGGGCTAAATAACTATGGCTACACCTTC | CASSLNRGLNNYGYTF
- | TRBJ2-7 | TRBV7-6 | - | TGTGCCAGCAGCTTACTAGGAACCGGCTACGAGCAGTACTTC | CASSLLGTGYEQYF
TRBD1 | TRBJ2-1 | TRBV29-1 | - | TGCAGCGGGGACAGGGCCAATGAGCAGTTCTTC | CSGDRANEQFF
TRBD1 | TRBJ1-5 | TRBV6-1 | once | TGTGCCAGCAGTGAACAGGGACAGGGGCAAAATCAGCCCCAGCATTTT | CASSEQGQGQNQPQHF
- | TRBJ1-1 | TRBV29-1 | once | TGCAGCGTTGAACCCCAGGGAATTGCGAACACTGAAGCTTTCTTT | CSVEPQGIANTEAFF
- | TRBJ1-1 | TRBV5-4 | - | TGTGCCAGCAGCGGGCAGCAGGCGAACACTGAAGCTTTCTTT | CASSGQQANTEAFF
- | TRBJ2-6 | TRBV5-1 | - | TGCGCCAGCAGCACCGGGACTTCCTCTGGGGCCAACGTCCTGACTTTC | CASSTGTSSGANVLTF
TRBD1 | TRBJ1-1 | TRBV27 | - | TGTGCCAGCAGAGATATTGGATCGGGACAGGGGGTTCTGAACACTGAAGCTTTCTTT | CASRDIGSGQGVLNTEAFF
- | TRBJ1-4 | TRBV28 | - | TGTGCCAGCAGCCGCCGTCTGGGGCTTGCAAGAGAAAAACTGTTTTTT | CASSRRLGLAREKLFF
- | TRBJ1-1 | TRBV4-2 | - | TGTGCCAGCAGCCAGGAAGGCAGGACTAAAGCTTTCTTT | CASSQEGRTKAFF
TRBD2 | TRBJ2-1 | TRBV4-1 | - | TGCGCCAGCAGCCCCATAGCGGGAGGGCCAATGAATGAGCAGTTCTTC | CASSPIAGGPMNEQFF
- | TRBJ1-2 | TRBV5-4 | - | TGTGCCAGCAGCTTCCCGGGGAGGTCTGATGGCTACACCTTC | CASSFPGRSDGYTF
TRBD1 | TRBJ1-4 | TRBV11-2 | - | TGTGCCAGCAGCAGAGGACAGGGGGGTGAAAAACTGTTTTTT | CASSRGQGGEKLFF
- | TRBJ1-2 | TRBV27 | few | TGTGCCAGCAGCCAAGGGGGTCACTACACCTTC | CASSQGGHYTF
TRBD1 | TRBJ1-2 | TRBV6-1 | - | TGTGCCAGCAGTGATCAGGGGGCGGTCGGTGGCTACACCTTC | CASSDQGAVGGYTF
TRBD2 | TRBJ2-1 | TRBV19 | - | TGTGCCAGTAGTAAAAGACTAGCGGGCTCCTACAATGAGCAGTTCTTC | CASSKRLAGSYNEQFF
- | TRBJ1-2 | TRBV30 | - | TGTGCCTGGGGGCGGGATCGGCCCTATGGCTACACCTTC | CAWGRDRPYGYTF
TRBD2 | TRBJ2-7 | TRBV4-1 | - | TGCGCCAGCAGCCTTGGGACTAGCGGAGATTACGAGCAGTACTTC | CASSLGTSGDYEQYF
TRBD2 | TRBJ2-7 | TRBV18 | - | TGTGCCAGCTCACCACCAGCTAGCGGGAAGTACGAGCAGTACTTC | CASSPPASGKYEQYF